What follows are 23 T cell receptor beta chains derived from one specimen sequenced in a study of STAT5B mutations in CD4+ large granular lymphocyte leukemia. TCRdb's copy holds only in-frame clones and misses some; the assay was immunoSEQ multiplex PCR. The repertoire holds 30,000 or so clones, approximately 79% seen once, with approximately 2.1% in the top ten. Input material: CD4+ T cells from blood buffy coats. These receptors all come from a human donor in good health.

The CDR3 loop reads CASSLAGPYEQYF. The CDR3 DNA reads as TGTGCCAGCAGCTTAGCGGGACCCTACGAGCAGTACTTC. The chain couples TRBV5-6 to TRBJ2-7; 7 bases align to TRBD2. Germline CDR1 reads SGHDT; CDR2 reads YYEEEE. CDR3 size: 13 residues. With 2 bases clipped from V and 2 bases from J, the junction kept 1 base outside the gene matches.

This chain joins TRBV9 and TRBJ2-3; a weak D match, TRBD2 (6 bases). The V end was cut by 5 bases, the J end by 3 bases, with 19 bases between. CDR3 size: 16 residues. CDR1 is SGDLS, CDR2 YYNGEE, per germline. CDR3 in amino acids: CASRSGTSRVTDTQYF. As DNA, the CDR3 is TGTGCCAGCAGATCCGGGACTTCACGTGTTACAGATACGCAGTATTTT. The full variable domain, rest sourced from reference TRBV9 and TRBJ2-3, is DSGVTQTPKHLITATGQRVTLRCSPRSGDLSVYWYQQSLDQGLQFLIQYYNGEERAKGNILERFSAQQFPDLHSELNLSSLELGDSALYFCASRSGTSRVTDTQYFGPGTRLTVL.

The table lists this clone with a few counts. The chain employs TRBV5-6 and TRBJ1-3; no clear D gene. There are 13 residues in the CDR3. V was trimmed by 0 bases and J by 0 bases, leaving 1 base between them. Germline lookup yields CDR1 SGHDT and CDR2 YYEEEE. The CDR3 here is CASSLDSGNTIYF. In DNA form, the CDR3 reads TGTGCCAGCAGCTTGGACTCTGGAAACACCATATATTTT.

The CDR3 sequence: CASSPKTGIYEQYF. The CDR3 DNA sequence: TGTGCCAGTAGTCCCAAGACAGGAATCTACGAGCAGTACTTC. The chain combines TRBV19 with TRBJ2-7, with D possibly being TRBD1 (6 bases). CDR3 size: 14 residues. In germline, CDR1 is LNHDA, CDR2 SQIVND (reference sequence). Trimming shortened V by 5 bases and J by 3 bases, and 14 bases separated the two germline ends.

The chain links TRBV19 to TRBJ1-6, with D hard to call. Per germline, CDR1 LNHDA and CDR2 SQIVND (reference sequence). V was cut by 6 bases and J by 9 bases, with 15 bases left in between. This CDR3 contains 14 residues. CDR3 nucleotides: TGTGCCAGTAGCAATCAAGCGGGTACTTCACCCCTCCACTTT. Translated, it gives CASSNQAGTSPLHF.

This clone appeared a single time. The chain uses TRBV2 and TRBJ2-1; TRBD1 aligns across 8 bases. V lost 11 bases, J lost 5 bases, and 8 bases stayed unmatched. The CDR3 length is 13 residues. Germline-derived CDR1 and CDR2 are SNHLY and FYNNEI. The CDR3 DNA sequence: TGTGCCGCCCGGGACAGGTCCCACAATGAGCAGTTCTTC. This codes for CAARDRSHNEQFF.

The V and J genes are TRBV30 and TRBJ1-2; no definite D call. The ends were cut back, 0 bases at V and 5 bases at J, with 19 bases in the middle. The CDR3 extends over 16 amino acids. Germline-derived CDR1 and CDR2 are GTSNPN and SVGIG (reference sequence). In DNA, the CDR3 is TGTGCCTGGAGTGTTGGCGGTCTGGTCGGTGGATATGGCTACACCTTC. The encoded protein is CAWSVGGLVGGYGYTF.

This chain joins TRBV16 and TRBJ2-1; D remains unclear. Germline CDR1 reads KGHSY; CDR2 reads FQNENV. The V end lost 0 bases, the J end lost 5 bases, and 8 bases lay between the germline ends. There are 14 residues in the CDR3. In DNA, the CDR3 is TGTGCCAGCAGCCAATCCTCGCAGAACAATGAGCAGTTCTTC. Its protein product is CASSQSSQNNEQFF.

The V call is TRBV6-1, the J call TRBJ1-1, with 7 bases lining up with TRBD1. The CDR3 sequence is 13 residues long. Trimming at V came to 6 bases and at J to 8 bases, leaving 9 bases not matched to a gene. CDR1 MNHNS and CDR2 SASEGT come from the germline V gene. Here the CDR3 reads CASSLGQQGEAFF. The CDR3 bases are TGTGCCAGCAGCCTGGGTCAACAGGGGGAAGCTTTCTTT.

The chain carries TRBV6-4 and TRBJ1-1, with a possible D match to TRBD1 (5 bases). Trimming cost V 6 bases and J 1 base, with 9 bases left between them. This CDR3 has 13 amino acids. Germline CDR1 reads MRHNA; CDR2 reads SNTAGT. Here the CDR3 DNA reads TGTGCCAGCAGCGTGACAGAGAACACTGAAGCTTTCTTT. This translates into CASSVTENTEAFF.

The V gene is TRBV5-4, the J gene TRBJ1-3; no reliable D call. The CDR3 is made up of 18 amino acids. The V gene lost 3 bases and the J gene lost 0 bases, with 19 bases spanning the gap. From germline, CDR1 is SGHNT and CDR2 YYREEE (reference sequence). The CDR3 DNA sequence: TGTGCCAGCAGCTCGGGCCAAGGGAGGTTTTTCTCTGGAAACACCATATATTTT. As protein: CASSSGQGRFFSGNTIYF.

This chain connects TRBV2 to TRBJ1-5, with D unresolved. CDR3 length equals 15 residues. CDR1 SNHLY and CDR2 FYNNEI come from the germline V gene. The germline V and J ends were trimmed by 3 bases and 0 bases, with 9 bases remaining between them. The CDR3 protein is CASSDTGFSNQPQHF. The CDR3 bases are TGTGCCAGCAGTGATACTGGGTTTAGCAATCAGCCCCAGCATTTT.

This clone showed up just a few times. The chain couples TRBV4-1 to TRBJ1-2; 11 nucleotides agree with TRBD1. The CDR3 is 17 amino acids. The V segment lost 2 bases and the J segment 0 bases; nucleotides outside the gene matches: 5. Germline V gene lookup returns CDR1 MGHRA and CDR2 YSYEKL. In DNA form, the CDR3 reads TGCGCCAGCAGCCAAACCGGGACAGGGGGTACTAACTATGGCTACACCTTC. Its protein product is CASSQTGTGGTNYGYTF.

V gene TRBV5-4 combines with J gene TRBJ1-5; D unclear. Germline loops: CDR1 SGHNT, CDR2 YYREEE (reference sequence). The CDR3 is 17 amino acids. V gave up 4 bases and J gave up 0 bases, with 17 bases separating them. This CDR3 is CASSQNPGFHSNQPQHF. DNA of the CDR3: TGTGCCAGCAGCCAAAACCCGGGGTTCCATAGCAATCAGCCCCAGCATTTT. Full variable domain (missing parts from reference TRBV5-4 and TRBJ1-5): ETGVTQSPTHLIKTRGQQVTLRCSSQSGHNTVSWYQQALGQGPQFIFQYYREEENGRGNFPPRFSGLQFPNYSSELNVNALELDDSALYLCASSQNPGFHSNQPQHFGDGTRLSIL.

This sequence joins TRBV29-1 and TRBJ2-3; TRBD2 matches at 10 bases. The CDR3 is made up of 17 amino acids. Unmatched junction bases numbered 9, after V lost 3 bases and J lost 0 bases. CDR1 is SQVTM and CDR2 is ANQGSEA in the germline V gene. In DNA form, the CDR3 reads TGCAGCGTTGATCAGCGGGGGGGCCGGTTAAGCACAGATACGCAGTATTTT. This codes for CSVDQRGGRLSTDTQYF.

V usage is TRBV28 and J usage is TRBJ1-2, with D tentatively TRBD1 (5 bases). Germline V gives CDR1 MDHEN, CDR2 SYDVKM. The CDR3 totals 12 residues. Trimming cost V 8 bases and J 7 bases, with 14 bases left between them. The chain's CDR3 is CASLEGRGGYTF. CDR3 DNA: TGTGCCAGCTTAGAGGGGCGCGGTGGCTACACCTTC.

The V and J genes are TRBV5-4 and TRBJ2-1; D is possibly TRBD2 (5 bases). V gave up 6 bases and J gave up 7 bases, with 20 bases separating them. Germline lookup yields CDR1 SGHNT and CDR2 YYREEE (reference sequence). This CDR3 is built from 15 residues. The CDR3 region has the DNA TGTGCCAGCATAGGGAAGGGCCTCCCGGGGAATGAGCAGTTCTTC. As protein: CASIGKGLPGNEQFF.

The rearrangement joins TRBV7-2 to TRBJ2-3; 12 positions agree with TRBD2. This CDR3 has 15 residues. With V trimmed by 5 bases and J by 4 bases, 4 bases remained unmatched. CDR1 and CDR2 from the germline V gene are SGHTA and FQGNSA. The CDR3: CASSATSGSADTQYF. Here the CDR3 DNA reads TGTGCCAGCAGCGCGACTAGCGGGAGTGCAGATACGCAGTATTTT.

V gene TRBV29-1 combines with J gene TRBJ2-7; D unresolved. CDR1 is SQVTM, CDR2 ANQGSEA, per germline. This CDR3 comprises 14 residues. The germline V and J ends were trimmed by 6 bases and 0 bases, with 15 bases remaining between them. CDR3 loop: CSVDPDEGSYEQYF. The DNA of the CDR3 is TGCAGCGTGGACCCTGACGAAGGCTCCTACGAGCAGTACTTC.

The chain links TRBV30 to TRBJ1-2, with D possibly TRBD1 on 5 matching bases. Germline assignment: CDR1 GTSNPN and CDR2 SVGIG (reference sequence). The CDR3 covers 16 residues. V was cut by 2 bases and J by 4 bases, with 20 bases left in between. The CDR3 DNA sequence: TGTGCCTGGAGTCGGTGGGGGAACAGCGGAGGCTATGGCTACACCTTC. It specifies CAWSRWGNSGGYGYTF. Variable domain in full (rest from reference TRBV30 and TRBJ1-2): SQTIHQWPATLVQPVGSPLSLECTVEGTSNPNLYWYRQAAGRGLQLLFYSVGIGQISSEVPQNLSASRPQDRQFILSSKKLLLSDSGFYLCAWSRWGNSGGYGYTFGSGTRLTVV.

The genes are TRBV30 and TRBJ1-3; no reliable D call. V was clipped by 4 bases and J by 0 bases, with 10 bases between them. The CDR3 is 14 amino acids. The germline CDR1 and CDR2 sequences are GTSNPN and SVGIG (reference sequence). In DNA form, the CDR3 reads TGTGCCTGGATGAATCAGAACTCTGGAAACACCATATATTTT. It encodes CAWMNQNSGNTIYF.

The chain couples TRBV10-3 to TRBJ2-3, with D possibly matching TRBD2 (6 bases). V was pared by 4 bases and J by 0 bases, with 11 bases between. In germline, CDR1 is ENHRY, CDR2 SYGVKD. The CDR3 has 15 amino acids. The CDR3 DNA sequence: TGTGCCATCAGTGTTAAGGGGAGGAGCACAGATACGCAGTATTTT. It is translated as CAISVKGRSTDTQYF.

The chain has TRBV9 and TRBJ1-2; 9 bases match TRBD1. The V gene's germline CDR1 is SGDLS and CDR2 YYNGEE. This CDR3 region has 20 residues. V dropped 0 bases and J dropped 6; count of bases not matched to a gene: 21. Here the CDR3 reads CASSVDSPTGGVSYWDGYTF. The CDR3, as DNA: TGTGCCAGCAGCGTAGATTCCCCTACAGGGGGCGTCAGTTATTGGGATGGCTACACCTTC. Complete variable domain (other parts from reference TRBV9 and TRBJ1-2): DSGVTQTPKHLITATGQRVTLRCSPRSGDLSVYWYQQSLDQGLQFLIQYYNGEERAKGNILERFSAQQFPDLHSELNLSSLELGDSALYFCASSVDSPTGGVSYWDGYTFGSGTRLTVV.